The next 16 T cell receptor beta chains were all read from a single sample in a study of T cell responses to AZD1222 COVID-19 vaccine. Profiled with immunoSEQ multiplex PCR; TCRdb holds only in-frame clones, not every one. The repertoire includes about 53,000 clones, around 84% of them detected once, and more than 20% sits in the top ten. This specimen was peripheral blood, taken on day 0 of AZD1222 vaccination. These receptors were collected from an adult in good health.

V and J are TRBV24-1 and TRBJ2-1; 8 nucleotides agree with TRBD2. This CDR3 is built from 15 residues. Losses at the gene ends were 5 bases for V and 4 bases for J; bases not matched to a gene: 6. CDR1 and CDR2 from the germline V gene are KGHDR and SFDVKD. The CDR3 DNA sequence: TGTGCCACCAGTGGGTTAGCGGGGTTATACAATGAGCAGTTCTTC. Translation: CATSGLAGLYNEQFF.

V and J are TRBV4-1 and TRBJ2-1; the D is unclear. Trimming removed 1 base from V and 9 bases from J, with 7 bases in between. The V gene's germline CDR1 is MGHRA and CDR2 YSYEKL. This CDR3 spans 12 amino acids. CDR3 sequence (DNA): TGCGCCAGCAGCCAAGTCAGTCGTGAGCAGTTCTTC. This gives the protein CASSQVSREQFF.

This clone came up a few times. This chain connects TRBV7-2 to TRBJ2-1, with D tentatively TRBD2 (7 bases). Germline lookup yields CDR1 SGHTA and CDR2 FQGNSA. The CDR3 extends over 15 amino acids. The germline V and J ends were trimmed by 5 bases and 7 bases, with 18 bases remaining between them. This chain's CDR3 is CASSPGEGTWNEQFF. CDR3 DNA: TGTGCCAGCAGCCCAGGGGAGGGGACTTGGAATGAGCAGTTCTTC.

This rearrangement joins TRBV7-2 to TRBJ1-2; D not resolved. The V end lost 2 bases, the J end lost 8 bases, and 18 bases lay between the germline ends. The CDR3 is 15 residues long. CDR1 and CDR2 from the germline V gene are SGHTA and FQGNSA. In DNA form, the CDR3 reads TGTGCCAGCAGCTTAAGTCGGCAGGTCGGGAGGGGCTACACCTTC. Its translation is CASSLSRQVGRGYTF.

This rearrangement joins TRBV7-2 to TRBJ2-2; TRBD1 agrees at 9 bases. Germline assignment: CDR1 SGHTA and CDR2 FQGNSA. Trimming removed 0 bases from V and 2 bases from J; junction bases left unmatched: 1. CDR3 length: 16 residues. In DNA, the CDR3 is TGTGCCAGCAGCTTAGCGACAGGGGGAAACACCGGGGAGCTGTTTTTT. Translated, it gives CASSLATGGNTGELFF.

V usage is TRBV4-1 and J usage is TRBJ2-7, with D hard to call. The CDR3 consists of 11 residues. Germline CDR1 and CDR2: MGHRA and YSYEKL. V was shortened by 2 bases and J by 4 bases, with 3 bases between the two germline ends. This CDR3 is CASSQRYEQYF. In DNA form, the CDR3 reads TGCGCCAGCAGCCAACGATACGAGCAGTACTTC.

The J gene is TRBJ1-1, the V gene TRBV19; D may be TRBD1 (5 bases). CDR3 length equals 15 residues. CDR1 is LNHDA and CDR2 is SQIVND in the germline V gene (reference sequence). Trimming pared 7 bases from V and 4 bases from J, leaving 19 bases between. CDR3 sequence: CASTSPSTGGTEAFF. CDR3 nucleotides: TGTGCCAGTACCTCTCCTTCCACTGGGGGCACTGAAGCTTTCTTT.

The rearrangement uses TRBV2 and TRBJ2-3; D not certain. Looked up from germline, CDR1 is SNHLY and CDR2 is FYNNEI. V gave up 7 bases and J gave up 6 bases, with 8 bases separating them. The CDR3 consists of 11 residues. As DNA, the CDR3 is TGTGCCAGCACTCTTGGGGATACGCAGTATTTT. This sequence encodes CASTLGDTQYF.

This chain uses TRBV10-3 with TRBJ2-3; D is possibly TRBD2 (6 bases). The germline gives CDR1 ENHRY, CDR2 SYGVKD. Trimming cost V 0 bases and J 3 bases, with 19 bases left between them. CDR3 length: 18 residues. This CDR3 is CAISESIFVTSGTDTQYF. The DNA of the CDR3 is TGTGCCATCAGTGAGTCGATCTTCGTGACTAGTGGTACAGATACGCAGTATTTT.

The J gene is TRBJ1-5, the V gene TRBV6-2 or TRBV6-3; D is possibly TRBD1 (5 bases). The V end was cut by 0 bases, the J end by 2 bases, with 11 bases between. The CDR3 totals 16 residues. Germline V CDR1 and CDR2: MNHEY, SVGEGT. CDR3 sequence reads: CASSYSTRAGNQPQHF. DNA of the CDR3: TGTGCCAGCAGTTACTCGACCAGGGCCGGCAATCAGCCCCAGCATTTT.

This chain connects TRBV29-1 to TRBJ2-2; D is tentatively TRBD1 or TRBD2 (5 bases each). This CDR3 is built from 14 residues. Per germline, CDR1 SQVTM and CDR2 ANQGSEA. V dropped 4 bases and J dropped 2 bases, with 11 bases sitting between them. CDR3 region: CSVALGENTGELFF. CDR3 bases: TGCAGCGTTGCCCTGGGGGAAAACACCGGGGAGCTGTTTTTT.

The chain is built from TRBV4-1 and TRBJ1-5, with TRBD1 identical over 8 bases. CDR3 length: 17 amino acids. J gave up 9 bases and V 0 bases, and 13 bases lay outside the gene matches. CDR1 MGHRA and CDR2 YSYEKL come from the germline V gene. Written as DNA, the CDR3 is TGCGCCAGCAGCCAAGATGGGGCAGGGGGCGAGTTGGGGCCCCAGCATTTT. This sequence encodes CASSQDGAGGELGPQHF.

This chain connects TRBV6-5 to TRBJ2-7; TRBD2 matches at 7 bases. The germline V gene encodes CDR1 MNHEY and CDR2 SVGAGI. J gave up 3 bases and V 6 bases, and 8 bases lay outside the gene matches. The CDR3 is made up of 14 amino acids. The chain's CDR3 is CASRASGGVYEQYF. The CDR3 bases are TGTGCCAGCAGGGCTAGCGGAGGGGTCTACGAGCAGTACTTC.

V is TRBV28 and J is TRBJ2-1; D is unresolved. This CDR3 has 12 amino acids. Deletions cut 3 bases from V and 8 bases from J, with 8 bases between. Germline-derived CDR1 and CDR2 are MDHEN and SYDVKM. The DNA of the CDR3 is TGTGCCAGCAGTTTGCAGCAATATGAGCAGTTCTTC. Translating it yields CASSLQQYEQFF.

The gene calls are TRBV11-2 and TRBJ2-1; D is unresolved. Germline V gives CDR1 SGHAT, CDR2 FQNNGV. Trimming removed 4 bases at V and 5 bases at J, with 9 bases between. The CDR3 length is 13 residues. This CDR3 is CASSSGGDNEQFF. DNA for the CDR3: TGTGCCAGCAGCTCTGGTGGAGACAATGAGCAGTTCTTC.

The rearrangement uses TRBV7-2 and TRBJ1-6; 11 nucleotides align to TRBD1. J lost 6 bases, V lost 4 bases, and 5 bases had no gene match. Germline CDR1 reads SGHTA; CDR2 reads FQGNSA. The CDR3 runs 16 residues. The DNA of the CDR3 is TGTGCCAGCAGCTCACGGACAGGGGGCTCTAATTCACCCCTCCACTTT. Its protein is CASSSRTGGSNSPLHF.